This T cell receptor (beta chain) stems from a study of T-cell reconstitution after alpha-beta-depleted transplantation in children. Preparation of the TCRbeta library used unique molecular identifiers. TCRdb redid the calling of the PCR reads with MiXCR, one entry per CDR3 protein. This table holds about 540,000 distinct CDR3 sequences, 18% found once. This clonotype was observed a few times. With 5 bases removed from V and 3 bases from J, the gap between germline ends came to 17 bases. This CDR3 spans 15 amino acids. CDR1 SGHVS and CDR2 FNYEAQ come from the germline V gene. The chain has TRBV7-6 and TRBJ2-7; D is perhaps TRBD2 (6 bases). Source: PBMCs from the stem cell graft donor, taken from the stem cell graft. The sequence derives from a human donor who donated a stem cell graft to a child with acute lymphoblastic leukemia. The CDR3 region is CASSTRESLNYEQYF. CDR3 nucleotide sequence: TGTGCCAGCAGCACACGGGAGAGTTTGAACTACGAGCAGTACTTC.